One sample yielded the 16 T cell receptor beta chains listed below, sequenced in a study of shared clonotypes between healthy human individuals. This table comes from immunoSEQ multiplex PCR, and its TCRdb copy is limited to in-frame clones, with some not included. The sample consists of nearly 2 million clones, approximately 94% of them appearing once. CD45RO-negative, CCR7-selected cells formed the naive CD8 fraction, which excluded terminally differentiated effector memory CD45RA+ cells. Sequenced: naive CD8+ T cells sorted from blood. These receptors originate from a man aged 18 to 30 in good health.

V and J are TRBV27 and TRBJ1-2; D might be TRBD1 (5 bases). Germline CDR1 reads MNHEY; CDR2 reads SMNVEV (reference sequence). Trimming took off 3 bases at V and 8 bases at J, with 19 bases between the two ends. The CDR3 contains 15 residues. CDR3 sequence reads: CASSLIGSGKGGYTF. The CDR3 DNA sequence: TGTGCCAGCAGTTTGATAGGGTCTGGGAAGGGGGGCTACACCTTC.

A word on this clone: The sample holds other DNA sequences that translate to the same CDR3. The chain links TRBV7-9 to TRBJ1-4; D gene uncertain. In germline, CDR1 is SEHNR, CDR2 FQNEAQ (reference sequence). Trimming removed 2 bases from V and 5 bases from J, with 12 bases in between. The CDR3 sequence is 15 residues long. The CDR3: CASSLSGTENEKLFF. The CDR3, as DNA: TGTGCCAGCAGCTTATCCGGCACGGAAAATGAAAAACTGTTTTTT.

This clone came up once. The genes are TRBV21-1 and TRBJ2-7; TRBD2, as called in the table, went unchecked against the DNA. TRBV21-1 is labeled a pseudogene. There are 11 residues in the CDR3. Written as DNA, the CDR3 is TGTGCCAGCCCCTTCTGTTACGAGCAGTACTTC. Translation: CASPFCYEQYF.

The chain employs TRBV27 and TRBJ1-2; 7 bases are shared with TRBD1. The CDR3 totals 14 residues. J gave up 4 bases and V 2 bases, and 4 bases lay outside the gene matches. Germline CDR1 reads MNHEY; CDR2 reads SMNVEV (reference sequence). The CDR3 sequence is CASSLDRATYGYTF. The DNA of the CDR3 is TGTGCCAGCAGTTTAGACAGGGCGACCTATGGCTACACCTTC.

The V gene is TRBV4-2, the J gene TRBJ2-5, with 8 nucleotides matching TRBD1. The germline CDR1 and CDR2 sequences are LGHNA and YNFKEQ. With 0 bases clipped from V and 2 bases from J, the junction kept 2 bases outside the gene matches. This CDR3 is built from 15 residues. In DNA, the CDR3 is TGTGCCAGCAGCCAAGAAAGGACAGGGCAAGAGACCCAGTACTTC. Translation: CASSQERTGQETQYF.

The chain has TRBV9 and TRBJ1-2; D not resolved. The length of the CDR3 is 15 residues. The V and J ends lost 3 bases and 4 bases respectively, with 16 bases between them. Germline lookup yields CDR1 SGDLS and CDR2 YYNGEE. Here the CDR3 reads CASSAKDGIFYGYTF. The CDR3 DNA reads as TGTGCCAGCAGCGCAAAGGACGGGATCTTCTATGGCTACACCTTC.

The chain combines TRBV19 with TRBJ2-1, with 7 positions matching TRBD2. The CDR3 has 15 residues. Germline V gene lookup returns CDR1 LNHDA and CDR2 SQIVND (reference sequence). V was clipped by 4 bases and J by 3 bases; unmatched bases: 6. The CDR3 is CASSSGRRFYNEQFF. CDR3 sequence (DNA): TGTGCCAGTAGTAGCGGGAGACGCTTCTACAATGAGCAGTTCTTC.

The genes are TRBV27 and TRBJ2-5; 8 positions agree with TRBD2. The CDR3 runs 14 residues. CDR1 MNHEY and CDR2 SMNVEV come from the germline V gene (reference sequence). Trimming took 1 base from V and 4 from J; bases not matched to a gene: 2. The CDR3 loop is CASSLFGTRETQYF. The CDR3, as DNA: TGTGCCAGCAGTTTATTTGGGACTAGAGAGACCCAGTACTTC.

The V gene is TRBV7-9, the J gene TRBJ2-7, with D perhaps TRBD1 or TRBD2 (5 bases each). There are 13 residues in the CDR3. Germline V gene sequence: CDR1 SEHNR, CDR2 FQNEAQ (reference sequence). Between the trimmed V and J ends, which lost 5 bases and 6 bases, there was a span of 14 bases. The CDR3 is CASSPNRDPEQYF. CDR3 coding DNA: TGTGCCAGCAGCCCCAACCGGGACCCCGAGCAGTACTTC.

This sequence joins TRBV10-3 and TRBJ2-3; 8 bases fit TRBD1. This CDR3 spans 14 amino acids. Germline V lookup: CDR1 ENHRY, CDR2 SYGVKD. The junction had 4 bases not matched to a gene; V was cut back by 5 bases and J by 3 bases. CDR3 DNA: TGTGCCATCAGTAAGACAGGGGCGACAGATACGCAGTATTTT. Translated: CAISKTGATDTQYF.

Written as DNA, the CDR3 is TGCGCCAGCAGCCCTGAGGCAGGGGGAGGGATATCCGTAGAGACCCAGTACTTC. It specifies CASSPEAGGGISVETQYF. The chain uses TRBV5-1 and TRBJ2-5; D is possibly TRBD1 or TRBD2 (7 bases each). CDR1 SGHRS and CDR2 YFSETQ come from the germline V gene. Trimming stripped 4 bases from V and 4 bases from J, with 26 bases between. The CDR3 spans 18 residues.

V gene TRBV5-6 combines with J gene TRBJ2-3; D gene unclear. This CDR3 region has 14 residues. Trimming removed 0 bases at V and 4 bases at J, with 9 bases between. The V gene's germline CDR1 is SGHDT and CDR2 YYEEEE. This CDR3 reads CASSLVVMADTQYF. The CDR3 DNA sequence: TGTGCCAGCAGCTTGGTGGTTATGGCAGATACGCAGTATTTT.

The chain is built from TRBV30 and TRBJ1-6; D gene ambiguous. This CDR3 contains 12 residues. V was shortened by 1 base and J by 10 bases, with 8 bases between the two germline ends. Germline lookup yields CDR1 GTSNPN and CDR2 SVGIG (reference sequence). The CDR3, as DNA: TGTGCCTGGAGTGGGGTGGGGTCACCCCTCCACTTT. Its protein is CAWSGVGSPLHF.

For this clone: Other nucleotide sequences from this sample produce the same CDR3. The chain couples TRBV27 to TRBJ2-7; D uncertain. Germline CDR1 MNHEY, CDR2 SMNVEV (reference sequence). The CDR3 has 11 amino acids. The ends were cut back, 6 bases at V and 1 base at J, with 4 bases in the middle. The DNA of the CDR3 is TGTGCCAGCAGCACTTCCTACGAGCAGTACTTC. It codes for CASSTSYEQYF.

The V and J genes are TRBV2 and TRBJ1-3; D might be TRBD1 (5 bases). The V gene lost 3 bases and the J gene lost 3 bases, with 12 bases spanning the gap. Looked up from germline, CDR1 is SNHLY and CDR2 is FYNNEI. This CDR3 region has 15 residues. The CDR3 region is CASSDTGGGGNTIYF. The CDR3 DNA reads TGTGCCAGCAGTGACACCGGGGGGGGTGGAAACACCATATATTTT.

The genes are TRBV5-6 and TRBJ1-5, with a weak D call TRBD1 (6 bases). Trimming removed 2 bases at V and 5 bases at J, with 11 bases between. The CDR3 contains 14 residues. Germline V gene data show CDR1 as SGHDT and CDR2 as YYEEEE. CDR3: CASSFGGGYQPQHF. CDR3 nucleotides: TGTGCCAGCAGCTTCGGAGGGGGGTATCAGCCCCAGCATTTT.